This T cell receptor (beta chain) was sequenced for a study of blood T cell repertoires in COVID-19. Study-level information: COVID-19 samples from acute and convalescent phases originated in the United States, Italy and Spain. T cells, B-cell-depleted T cells, or PBMCs provided the cDNA or gDNA that served as material.

Source study methods: From reference gene primer amplification, estimates of nucleated cell counts were derived. Using immunoSEQ multiplex PCR, the repertoire was profiled, and TCRdb retains in-frame clones only, with some absent. V, J and clone size are taken as reported in that table, and D and trimming were inferred from the DNA itself. The sample carries tens of thousands of clones, 86% recorded once. CDR3 length: 15 residues. V gave up 7 bases and J gave up 2 bases; unmatched junction bases: 10. Germline CDR1 and CDR2: SQVTM and ANQGSEA. This clone has a single count. The rearrangement links TRBV29-1 to TRBJ2-2; 7 bases align to TRBD1. The TCR was taken from a woman older than 75 in a cohort sampled during active or convalescent COVID-19. The sequenced sample was peripheral blood. CDR3 DNA sequence: TGCAGCGCCCTGAGCTGGGACAGAAACACCGGGGAGCTGTTTTTT. Translating it yields CSALSWDRNTGELFF.